The present T cell receptor beta chain was sequenced within a study of spatial heterogeneity in lung cancer. About the study: Consistent detection of more beta-chain than alpha-chain sequences was observed. Each distinct TCR and UMI combination averaged more than ten appearances in raw reads. Findings and limits, study-wide: The study found that expanded intratumoral alpha and beta TCR counts tracked tumor mutation counts.

The time point was: sample taken at primary tumor resection. Unsorted tumor, nontumor lung tissue or cryopreserved PBMC supplied the whole RNA. TCR cDNA molecules were tagged individually, and each one carried a unique molecular identifier. One entry per CDR3 protein results from TCRdb running MiXCR on the 5' RACE reads. The repertoire holds about 100,000 distinct CDR3 sequences, with roughly 4.5% as singletons. V lost 6 bases to trimming and J lost 3 bases, with 11 bases between them. Germline-derived CDR1 and CDR2 are MNHEY and SVGAGI. The CDR3 sequence is 14 residues long. Ten or more counts support this clonotype. Its matching antigen is unknown.

The source of this sequence is a male donor with early-stage non-small cell lung cancer. The rearrangement uses TRBV6-5 and TRBJ1-4; D is unresolved. Sequences were derived from lung tumor tissue, sampled at surgery. Here the CDR3 reads CASRGGPSNEKLFF. The CDR3 DNA follows: TGTGCCAGCAGAGGCGGGCCATCTAATGAAAAACTGTTTTTT.